A single sample is the source of the 21 T cell receptor beta chains below, sequenced in a study of CD8 T cells in ankylosing spondylitis. TCRdb re-analysed the 5' RACE reads in MiXCR, keeping a single row per CDR3 protein. Of more than 150,000 distinct CDR3 sequences listed, 15% to 20% are singletons. The sequencing input was blood, either unsorted or a sorted T cell fraction (not recorded which). These receptor sequences come from a male donor aged 10-30 years with ankylosing spondylitis or in good health (not recorded which).

V gene TRBV4-1 combines with J gene TRBJ2-1, with D possibly being TRBD2 (5 bases). Germline CDR1 MGHRA, CDR2 YSYEKL. The CDR3 covers 13 residues. The ends were cut back, 1 base at V and 9 bases at J, with 10 bases in the middle. CDR3 in amino acids: CASSQVGLAEQFF. In nucleotides, the CDR3 is TGCGCCAGCAGCCAAGTAGGACTGGCTGAGCAGTTCTTC.

This clonotype has at least ten counts. The chain couples TRBV19 to TRBJ2-1, with 7 bases matching TRBD2. CDR1 LNHDA and CDR2 SQIVND come from the germline V gene (reference sequence). CDR3 length: 11 amino acids. The CDR3 protein is CGSGTYNEQFF. CDR3 DNA: TGTGGGAGCGGGACCTACAATGAGCAGTTCTTC. Complete variable domain (other parts from reference TRBV19 and TRBJ2-1): DGGITQSPKYLFRKEGQNVTLSCEQNLNHDAMYWYRQDPGQGLRLIYYSQIVNDFQKGDIAEGYSVSREKKESFPLTVTSAQKNPTAFYLCGSGTYNEQFFGPGTRLTVL.

This clonotype was observed many times. The genes are TRBV5-5 and TRBJ1-6; 7 bases are shared with TRBD1. CDR3 length: 14 amino acids. With 4 bases clipped from V and 9 bases from J, the junction kept 7 bases outside the gene matches. CDR1 SGHKS and CDR2 YYEKEE come from the germline V gene (reference sequence). CDR3 loop: CASSPTGERSPLHF. In DNA form, the CDR3 reads TGTGCCAGCAGCCCAACAGGGGAACGTTCACCCCTCCACTTT.

The chain links TRBV20-1 to TRBJ2-1, with TRBD1 identical over 7 bases. The length of the CDR3 is 13 residues. Looked up from germline, CDR1 is DFQATT and CDR2 is SNEGSKA (reference sequence). After removal of 3 bases from V and 1 base from J, the junction contained 0 bases not matched to a gene. CDR3 sequence reads: CSARTGSYNEQFF. CDR3 bases: TGCAGTGCTAGGACAGGGTCCTACAATGAGCAGTTCTTC.

In this sample, this clonotype turned up many times. The chain is built from TRBV6-5 and TRBJ1-1; 9 positions match TRBD1. V dropped 0 bases and J dropped 3; count of bases not matched to a gene: 2. The CDR3 is 15 amino acids. Germline CDR1 and CDR2: MNHEY and SVGAGI. CDR3 bases: TGTGCCAGCAGTTACTCGGGACAGGGACACACTGAAGCTTTCTTT. The encoded protein is CASSYSGQGHTEAFF.

In the case of this clonotype: One base away lies a much larger clone, so this may be a sequencing read error. The V gene is TRBV24-1, the J gene TRBJ1-2; no clear D gene. CDR1 KGHDR and CDR2 SFDVKD come from the germline V gene. The CDR3 totals 11 residues. This CDR3 is CATSDGVGDTF. As DNA, the CDR3 is TGTGCCACCAGTGATGGGGTTGGCGACACCTTC.

This clonotype was seen many times. The genes are TRBV5-1 and TRBJ2-7, with 8 bases identical to TRBD2. This CDR3 region has 14 residues. Germline values: CDR1 SGHRS, CDR2 YFSETQ. Trimming removed 4 bases from V and 1 base from J; junction bases left unmatched: 4. DNA of the CDR3: TGCGCCAGCAGCCCGGGACTAGGGTCCTACGAGCAGTACTTC. Translation: CASSPGLGSYEQYF.

This clonotype came up many times. The V and J genes are TRBV6-5 and TRBJ2-1; 7 bases line up with TRBD2. V lost 7 bases and J lost 6; bases outside the gene matches: 9. The germline V gene has CDR1 MNHEY and CDR2 SVGAGI. The CDR3 runs 14 residues. DNA of the CDR3: TGTGCCAGCACACCGAGCGGGAAGGTCAATGAGCAGTTCTTC. This sequence encodes CASTPSGKVNEQFF.

This clonotype was counted ten times or more. V usage is TRBV29-1 and J usage is TRBJ2-1; 15 bases are shared with TRBD2. CDR1 SQVTM and CDR2 ANQGSEA come from the germline V gene. This CDR3 region has 16 residues. V gave up 6 bases and J gave up 4 bases; unmatched junction bases: 7. CDR3 loop: CSVWGLAGGLYNEQFF. For the CDR3, the DNA is TGCAGCGTATGGGGACTAGCGGGAGGCCTTTACAATGAGCAGTTCTTC.

The chain has TRBV7-8 and TRBJ2-3; D not resolved. The CDR3 spans 17 residues. The V and J ends lost 5 bases and 1 base respectively, with 19 bases between them. Per germline, CDR1 SGHVS and CDR2 FQNEAQ. The CDR3 DNA reads TGTGCCAGCAGCCCCCATCGGATCACATCCCGCACAGATACGCAGTATTTT. Its translation is CASSPHRITSRTDTQYF.

The chain joins TRBV20-1 to TRBJ2-1, with D perhaps TRBD1 (6 bases). The CDR3 sequence is 13 residues long. Germline loops: CDR1 DFQATT, CDR2 SNEGSKA (reference sequence). CDR3 sequence (DNA): TGCACCATCTTTGAGGGGGATCGGAATGAGCAGTTCTTC. This gives the protein CTIFEGDRNEQFF.

This clonotype has more than one count but fewer than ten. This chain links TRBV29-1 with TRBJ2-5; D possibly uses TRBD1 or TRBD2 (6 bases each). V was trimmed by 4 bases and J by 2 bases, leaving 11 bases between them. Germline CDR1 is SQVTM and CDR2 is ANQGSEA. The CDR3 has 13 residues. The CDR3 nucleotides are TGCAGCGTTGGGGGGGCCGCGCAAGAGACCCAGTACTTC. Its protein product is CSVGGAAQETQYF.

The chain joins TRBV6-6 to TRBJ2-1, with a weak D call TRBD2 (5 bases). The CDR3 loop spans 13 amino acids. CDR1 MNHNY and CDR2 SVGAGI come from the germline V gene (reference sequence). The ends were cut back, 6 bases at V and 4 bases at J, with 10 bases in the middle. CDR3: CASRIPGYNEQFF. The DNA of the CDR3 is TGTGCCAGCAGGATTCCGGGATACAATGAGCAGTTCTTC.

This clonotype was seen ten or more times. The chain recombines TRBV4-2 with TRBJ2-5; D gene ambiguous. CDR1 and CDR2 from the germline V gene are LGHNA and YNFKEQ. This CDR3 spans 16 amino acids. V lost 3 bases to trimming and J lost 4 bases, with 18 bases between them. Here the CDR3 reads CASSQGSDWGAETQYF. DNA of the CDR3: TGTGCCAGCAGCCAGGGTTCTGACTGGGGTGCAGAGACCCAGTACTTC.

This clonotype came up many times. Here the CDR3 reads CASSFSGLAETQYF. The DNA of the CDR3 is TGTGCCAGCAGCTTCAGCGGCTTGGCAGAGACCCAGTACTTC. The V and J genes are TRBV11-2 and TRBJ2-5, with D possibly matching TRBD2 (5 bases). Germline values: CDR1 SGHAT, CDR2 FQNNGV. Trimming took off 3 bases at V and 4 bases at J, with 12 bases between the two ends. The CDR3 has 14 amino acids. Supplemented by reference TRBV11-2 and TRBJ2-5, the full variable domain reads EAGVAQSPRYKIIEKRQSVAFWCNPISGHATLYWYQQILGQGPKLLIQFQNNGVVDDSQLPKDRFSAERLKGVDSTLKIQPAKLEDSAVYLCASSFSGLAETQYFGPGTRLLVL.

This chain uses TRBV4-1 with TRBJ1-2, with a possible D match to TRBD1 (5 bases). This CDR3 comprises 15 residues. V was shortened by 1 base and J by 0 bases, with 9 bases between the two germline ends. Germline V gene sequence: CDR1 MGHRA, CDR2 YSYEKL. The CDR3 protein is CASSQVPGSNYGYTF. The DNA for the CDR3 is TGCGCCAGCAGCCAAGTTCCAGGGTCTAACTATGGCTACACCTTC.

There are many counts of this clonotype. The gene calls are TRBV9 and TRBJ2-1, with D unresolved. CDR1 SGDLS and CDR2 YYNGEE come from the germline V gene. The CDR3 is made up of 12 amino acids. V lost 0 bases, J lost 8 bases, and 6 bases lay in between. The CDR3 loop reads CASSVALDEQFF. DNA for the CDR3: TGTGCCAGCAGCGTAGCTTTAGATGAGCAGTTCTTC.

This clonotype was observed at least ten times. The gene calls are TRBV28 and TRBJ2-1; 10 bases align to TRBD2. The V gene's germline CDR1 is MDHEN and CDR2 SYDVKM. With 6 bases clipped from V and 5 bases from J, the junction kept 10 bases outside the gene matches. This CDR3 contains 16 residues. CDR3 in amino acids: CASRDTSGIDNNEQFF. The DNA of the CDR3 is TGTGCCAGCAGGGATACTAGCGGGATCGATAACAATGAGCAGTTCTTC.

In its sample, this clonotype was seen many times. The chain recombines TRBV4-1 with TRBJ2-1, with TRBD2 matching over 8 bases. Germline lookup yields CDR1 MGHRA and CDR2 YSYEKL. V was clipped by 4 bases and J by 9 bases; unmatched bases: 17. There are 17 residues in the CDR3. CDR3: CASSLSGGLGLDGEQFF. The CDR3 bases are TGCGCCAGCAGCCTTTCGGGAGGGCTCGGACTCGACGGTGAGCAGTTCTTC.

Ten or more counts support this clonotype. The rearrangement uses TRBV14 and TRBJ1-4; maybe TRBD1 (5 bases). The CDR3 loop spans 16 amino acids. The V end was cut by 0 bases, the J end by 5 bases, with 13 bases between. CDR1 and CDR2 from the germline V gene are SGHDN and FVKESK. The CDR3 spells CASSQDRGTKNEKLFF. CDR3 nucleotide sequence: TGTGCCAGCAGCCAAGACCGGGGGACGAAAAATGAAAAACTGTTTTTT.

This clonotype was seen only a few times. V usage is TRBV15 and J usage is TRBJ2-7; D is unclear. The CDR3 is 13 residues long. Per germline, CDR1 LNHNV and CDR2 YYDKDF (reference sequence). With 3 bases removed from V and 6 bases from J, the gap between germline ends came to 12 bases. CDR3 DNA sequence: TGTGCCACCAGCAGGGATCAAGCCCTCGAGCAGTACGTC. This gives the protein CATSRDQALEQYV.